This entry describes one T cell receptor beta chain. The data were taken from a study of blood T cell repertoires in COVID-19. V shed 4 bases, J shed 1 base, and the junction held 8 bases outside the gene matches. Germline CDR1 SGHTA, CDR2 FQGTGA. This CDR3 is built from 16 residues. Data came from immunoSEQ multiplex PCR; TCRdb stores just in-frame clones and leaves some out. This sample yields around 290,000 clones, of which roughly 90% are seen a single time; about 4.2% belongs to the top ten. Sequenced sample: peripheral blood. The clonotype comes from a man aged 35-49 years with acute or convalescent COVID-19. This chain links TRBV7-3 with TRBJ2-5; the match to TRBD1 covers 8 bases. The CDR3 region is CASSYGRTGSQETQYF. CDR3 bases: TGTGCCAGCAGCTATGGGCGGACAGGGTCCCAAGAGACCCAGTACTTC.